Included here is one T cell receptor (beta chain) sequence, with context. Its cognate antigen is unknown. The data were obtained in a study of T cell responses to AZD1222 COVID-19 vaccine. Germline V gene data show CDR1 as MGHRA and CDR2 as YSYEKL. V trimming: 0 bases; J trimming: 0 bases; junction bases outside the gene matches: 9. The CDR3 is 20 amino acids. Study-level points and caveats: Seropositive at baseline were only a handful of AZD1222 recipients. In all cases, repertoires were sampled only after the peak T cell response. Spike-wide vaccine-associated CD4 TCRs dominated at 160-218 and 743-854.

Profiling relied on immunoSEQ multiplex PCR, and the TCRdb table lists in-frame clones only, not all of them. The table lists tens of thousands of clones, approximately 85% of them singletons. The TCR originated in an adult in good health. The sequencing here drew on peripheral blood, taken on day 0 of AZD1222 vaccination. The chain uses TRBV4-1 and TRBJ2-1; 12 positions agree with TRBD2. The CDR3 DNA is TGCGCCAGCAGCCAAGAACGGCTAGCGGGGGGGGTGAGCTCCTACAATGAGCAGTTCTTC. It translates to CASSQERLAGGVSSYNEQFF.